This T cell receptor beta chain was recorded in a study of blood T cell repertoires in COVID-19. Study as a whole: Sites across the United States, Italy and Spain contributed samples from acute and convalescent COVID-19. T cells, B-cell-depleted T cells, or PBMCs provided the cDNA or gDNA that served as material.

Trimming removed 6 bases from V and 5 bases from J; junction bases left unmatched: 3. CDR3 length: 13 amino acids. The germline V gene has CDR1 MDHEN and CDR2 SYDVKM. In the study's own analysis: Amplification with reference gene primers provided the estimates of nucleated cell counts. TCRdb keeps only in-frame clones here, not all; method: immunoSEQ multiplex PCR. The DNA gave D and trimming, while V, J and clone size come from that table. The data contain over 130,000 clones, roughly 90% of them singletons. A Seattle source enrolled patients during active infection and followed them longitudinally. Sequenced sample: peripheral blood. The receptor comes from a human donor with COVID-19, enrolled during active disease. The donor label of this sample is uncertain. J is TRBJ2-2 and V is TRBV28; TRBD2 matches at 7 bases. The CDR3 bases are TGTGCCAGCAGCCGGGACTATACCGGGGAGCTGTTTTTT. Translation gives CASSRDYTGELFF.